This T cell receptor (beta chain) came from a study of T cell clonality in common variable immunodeficiency. General study points: Common variable immunodeficiency TCR beta sequences reportedly had fewer deletions and N-nucleotide insertions. The cause of increased CVID clonality remains unclear without subpopulation sequencing. Compared with healthy controls, CVID subjects showed increased TCRbeta clonality, mostly in about a third.

This clone was detected ten times or more. Its antigen is not known. Read coverage stops 3 residues before the CDR3 terminus; the germline J gene supplies the remainder. CDR3 size: 14 residues. The germline gives CDR1 LNHDA, CDR2 SQIVND (reference sequence). Sequencing was performed with immunoSEQ multiplex PCR; in TCRdb, only in-frame clones are kept and a portion is missing. The record shows 30,000 to 40,000 clones for this sample, with no singletons present. This receptor was identified in a person aged 18-70 years in good health. The V call is TRBV19, the J call TRBJ1-1, with 8 bases lining up with TRBD1. Sequencing was done on a sample of peripheral blood mononuclear cells. The covered CDR3 bases are TGTGCCAGTAGTATCGGGACAGGAGCAACCGAA. Translating gives CASSIGTGATE. The complete CDR3 protein is CASSIGTGATEAFF. Filled out from reference TRBV19 and TRBJ1-1, the complete variable domain reads DGGITQSPKYLFRKEGQNVTLSCEQNLNHDAMYWYRQDPGQGLRLIYYSQIVNDFQKGDIAEGYSVSREKKESFPLTVTSAQKNPTAFYLCASSIGTGATEAFFGQGTRLTVV.